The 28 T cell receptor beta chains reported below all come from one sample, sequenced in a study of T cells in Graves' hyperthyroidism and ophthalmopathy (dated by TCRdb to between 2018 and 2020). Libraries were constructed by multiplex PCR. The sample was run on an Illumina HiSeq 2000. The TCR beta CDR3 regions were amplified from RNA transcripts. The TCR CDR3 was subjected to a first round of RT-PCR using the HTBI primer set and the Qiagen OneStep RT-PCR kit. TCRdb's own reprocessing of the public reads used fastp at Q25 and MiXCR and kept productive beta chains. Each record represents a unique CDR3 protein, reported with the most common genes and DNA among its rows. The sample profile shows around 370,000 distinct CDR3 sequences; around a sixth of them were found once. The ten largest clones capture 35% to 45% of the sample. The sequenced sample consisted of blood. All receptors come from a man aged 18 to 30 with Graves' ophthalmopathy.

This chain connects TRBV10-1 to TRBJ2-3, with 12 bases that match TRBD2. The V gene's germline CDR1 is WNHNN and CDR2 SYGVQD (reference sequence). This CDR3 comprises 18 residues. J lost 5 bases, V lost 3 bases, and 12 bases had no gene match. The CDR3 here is CASSDGLAGGPGVDTQYF. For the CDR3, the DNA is TGCGCCAGCAGTGACGGCCTAGCGGGGGGGCCCGGGGTAGATACGCAGTATTTT.

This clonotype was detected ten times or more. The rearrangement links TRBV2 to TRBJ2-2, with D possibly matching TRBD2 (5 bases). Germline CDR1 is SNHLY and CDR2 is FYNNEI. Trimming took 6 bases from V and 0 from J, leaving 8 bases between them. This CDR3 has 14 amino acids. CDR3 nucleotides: TGTGCCAGCAGAACCGGGACGAACACCGGGGAGCTGTTTTTT. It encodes CASRTGTNTGELFF.

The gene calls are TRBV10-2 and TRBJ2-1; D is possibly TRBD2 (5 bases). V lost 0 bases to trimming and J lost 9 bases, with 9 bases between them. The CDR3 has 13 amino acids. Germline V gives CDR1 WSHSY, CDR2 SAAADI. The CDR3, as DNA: TGCGCCAGCAGTGAGTCTCCCCGGGGTGAGCAGTTCTTC. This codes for CASSESPRGEQFF.

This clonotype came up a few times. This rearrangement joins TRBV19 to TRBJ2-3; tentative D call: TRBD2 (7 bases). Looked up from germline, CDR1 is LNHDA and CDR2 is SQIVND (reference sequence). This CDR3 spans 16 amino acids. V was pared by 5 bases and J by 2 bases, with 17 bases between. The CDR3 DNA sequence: TGTGCCAGTAGTCCATCGGGGGGCCGCTACACAGATACGCAGTATTTT. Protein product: CASSPSGGRYTDTQYF.

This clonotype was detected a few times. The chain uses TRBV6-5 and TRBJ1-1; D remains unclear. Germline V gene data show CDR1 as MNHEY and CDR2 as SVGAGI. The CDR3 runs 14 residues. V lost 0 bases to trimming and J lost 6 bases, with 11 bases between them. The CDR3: CASSYSGTVAEAFF. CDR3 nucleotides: TGTGCCAGCAGTTACTCAGGCACGGTCGCTGAAGCTTTCTTT.

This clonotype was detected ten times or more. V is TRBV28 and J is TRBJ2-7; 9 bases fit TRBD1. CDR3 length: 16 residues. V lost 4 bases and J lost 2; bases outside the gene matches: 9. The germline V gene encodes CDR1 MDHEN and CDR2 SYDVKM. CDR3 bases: TGTGCCAGCAGTTCCAGACAGGGGGTGGGTACCTACGAGCAGTACTTC. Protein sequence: CASSSRQGVGTYEQYF.

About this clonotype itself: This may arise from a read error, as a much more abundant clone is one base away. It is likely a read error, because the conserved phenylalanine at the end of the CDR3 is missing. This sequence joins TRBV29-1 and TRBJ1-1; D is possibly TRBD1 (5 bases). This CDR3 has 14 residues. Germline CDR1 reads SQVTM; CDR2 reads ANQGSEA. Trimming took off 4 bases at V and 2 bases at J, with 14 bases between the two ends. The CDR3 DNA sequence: TGCAGCGTTGTTCAGGGAGGGAAAAACACTGAAGCTTTCTCT. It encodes CSVVQGGKNTEAFS.

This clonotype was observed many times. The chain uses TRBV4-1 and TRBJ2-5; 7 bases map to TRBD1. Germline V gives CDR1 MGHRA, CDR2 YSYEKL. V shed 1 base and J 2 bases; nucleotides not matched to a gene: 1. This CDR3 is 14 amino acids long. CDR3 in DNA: TGCGCCAGCAGCCAAGGCAGGGGGCAAGAGACCCAGTACTTC. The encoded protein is CASSQGRGQETQYF.

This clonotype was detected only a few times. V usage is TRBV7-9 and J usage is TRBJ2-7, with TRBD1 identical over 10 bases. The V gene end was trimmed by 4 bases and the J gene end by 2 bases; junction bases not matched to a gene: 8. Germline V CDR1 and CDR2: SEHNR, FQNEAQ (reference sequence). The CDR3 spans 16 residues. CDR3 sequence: CASSSQTGGSTYEQYF. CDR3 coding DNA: TGTGCCAGCAGCTCCCAGACAGGGGGCTCGACCTACGAGCAGTACTTC.

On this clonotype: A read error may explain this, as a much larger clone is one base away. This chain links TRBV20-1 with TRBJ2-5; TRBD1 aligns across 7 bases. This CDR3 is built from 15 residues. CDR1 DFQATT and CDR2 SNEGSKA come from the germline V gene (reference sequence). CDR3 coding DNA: TGCAGTGCCGAAGAGAGGGGGCAGGTCGGAGAGACCAAGTACTTC. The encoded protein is CSAEERGQVGETKYF.

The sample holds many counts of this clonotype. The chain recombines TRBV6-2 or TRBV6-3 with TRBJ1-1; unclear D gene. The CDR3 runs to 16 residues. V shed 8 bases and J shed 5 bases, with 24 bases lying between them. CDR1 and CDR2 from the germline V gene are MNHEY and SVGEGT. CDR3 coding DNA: TGTGCCAGCGCAACGGGGATGGGAGCGAAAGGGACTGAAGCTTTCTTT. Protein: CASATGMGAKGTEAFF.

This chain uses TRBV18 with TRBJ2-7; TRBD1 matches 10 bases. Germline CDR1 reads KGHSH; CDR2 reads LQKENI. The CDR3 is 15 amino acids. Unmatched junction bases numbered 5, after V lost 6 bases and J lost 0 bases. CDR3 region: CASSPGTGVSYEQYF. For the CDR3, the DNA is TGTGCCAGCTCCCCCGGGACAGGGGTCTCCTACGAGCAGTACTTC.

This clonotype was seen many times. CDR3 nucleotide sequence: TGTGCCAGCAGCTTAGAACATCAGGGGGGTAATTCACCCCTCCACTTT. It encodes CASSLEHQGGNSPLHF. This chain links TRBV11-2 with TRBJ1-6; 7 bases fit TRBD1. V gave up 0 bases and J gave up 6 bases; unmatched junction bases: 5. This CDR3 spans 16 amino acids. Germline V gene sequence: CDR1 SGHAT, CDR2 FQNNGV.

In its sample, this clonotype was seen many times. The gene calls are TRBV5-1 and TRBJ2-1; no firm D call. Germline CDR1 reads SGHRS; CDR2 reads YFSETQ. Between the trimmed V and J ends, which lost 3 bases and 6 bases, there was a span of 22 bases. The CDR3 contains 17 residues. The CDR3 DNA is TGCGCCAGCAGCTCTTTCCCGCTCGATGGGCTTGGCAATGAGCAGTTCTTC. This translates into CASSSFPLDGLGNEQFF.

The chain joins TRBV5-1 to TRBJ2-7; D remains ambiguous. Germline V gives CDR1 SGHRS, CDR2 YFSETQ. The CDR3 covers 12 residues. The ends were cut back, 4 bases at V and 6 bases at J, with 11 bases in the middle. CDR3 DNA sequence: TGCGCCAGCAGCCTGACTCTTTCCGAGCAGTACTTC. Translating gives CASSLTLSEQYF.

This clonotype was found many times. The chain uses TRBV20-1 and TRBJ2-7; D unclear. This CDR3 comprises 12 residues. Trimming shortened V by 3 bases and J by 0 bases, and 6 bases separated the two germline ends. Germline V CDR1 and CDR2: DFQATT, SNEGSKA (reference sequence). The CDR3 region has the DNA TGCAGTGCTAGTACCCACTCCTACGAGCAGTACTTC. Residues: CSASTHSYEQYF.

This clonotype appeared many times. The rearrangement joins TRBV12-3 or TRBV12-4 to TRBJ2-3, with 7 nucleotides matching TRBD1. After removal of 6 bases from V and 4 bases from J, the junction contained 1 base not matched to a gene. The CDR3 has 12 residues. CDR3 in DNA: TGTGCCAGCAGGACAGGGCCAGATACGCAGTATTTT. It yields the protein CASRTGPDTQYF.

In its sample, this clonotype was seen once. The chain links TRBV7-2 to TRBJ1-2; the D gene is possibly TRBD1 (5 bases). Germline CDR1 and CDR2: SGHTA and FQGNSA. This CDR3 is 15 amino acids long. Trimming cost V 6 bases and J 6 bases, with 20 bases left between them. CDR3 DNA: TGTGCCAGCAGATTATCCGGGGGGGGGGGGAATGGCTACACCTTC. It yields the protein CASRLSGGGGNGYTF.

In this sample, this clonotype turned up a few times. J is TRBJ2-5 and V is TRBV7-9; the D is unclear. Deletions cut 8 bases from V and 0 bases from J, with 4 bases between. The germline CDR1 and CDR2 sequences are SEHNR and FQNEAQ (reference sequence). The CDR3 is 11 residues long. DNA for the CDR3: TGTGCCAGCGTGGACCAAGAGACCCAGTACTTC. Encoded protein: CASVDQETQYF.

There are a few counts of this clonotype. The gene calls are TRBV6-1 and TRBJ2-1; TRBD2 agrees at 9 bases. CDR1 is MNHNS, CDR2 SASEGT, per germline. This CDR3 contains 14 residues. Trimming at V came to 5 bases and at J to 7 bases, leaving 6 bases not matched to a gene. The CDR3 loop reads CASSYSGGRNEQFF. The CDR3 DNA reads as TGTGCCAGCAGTTACAGCGGGGGGAGAAATGAGCAGTTCTTC.

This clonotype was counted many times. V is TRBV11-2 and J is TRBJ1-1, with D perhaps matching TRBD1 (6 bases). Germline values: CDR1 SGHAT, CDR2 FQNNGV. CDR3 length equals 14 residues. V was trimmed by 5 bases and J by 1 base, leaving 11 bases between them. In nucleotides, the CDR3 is TGTGCCAGCAGCCGACAGGAGACGAACACTGAAGCTTTCTTT. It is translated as CASSRQETNTEAFF.

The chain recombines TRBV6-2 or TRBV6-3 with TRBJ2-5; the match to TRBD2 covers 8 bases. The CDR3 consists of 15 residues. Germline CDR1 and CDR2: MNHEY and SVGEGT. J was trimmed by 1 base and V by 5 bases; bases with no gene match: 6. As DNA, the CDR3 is TGTGCCAGCAGTCCCTACGGGACTAGCCAAGAGACCCAGTACTTC. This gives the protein CASSPYGTSQETQYF.

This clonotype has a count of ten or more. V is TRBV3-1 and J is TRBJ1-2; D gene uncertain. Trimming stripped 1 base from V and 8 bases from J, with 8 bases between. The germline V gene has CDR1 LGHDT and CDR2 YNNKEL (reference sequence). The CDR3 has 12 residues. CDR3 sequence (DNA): TGTGCCAGCAGCCAAGCCGAGGGAGGCTACACCTTC. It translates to CASSQAEGGYTF.

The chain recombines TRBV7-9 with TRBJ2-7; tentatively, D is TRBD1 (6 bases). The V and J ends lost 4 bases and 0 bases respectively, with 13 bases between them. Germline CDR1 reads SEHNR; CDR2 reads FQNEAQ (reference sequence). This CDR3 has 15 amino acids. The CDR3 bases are TGTGCCAGCAGCTCGACGGACAGAAACTCCTACGAGCAGTACTTC. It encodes CASSSTDRNSYEQYF.

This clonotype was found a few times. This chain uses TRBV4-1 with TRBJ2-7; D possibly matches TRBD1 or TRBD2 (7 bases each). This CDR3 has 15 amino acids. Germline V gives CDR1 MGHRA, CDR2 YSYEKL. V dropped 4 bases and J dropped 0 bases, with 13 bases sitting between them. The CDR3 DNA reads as TGCGCCAGCAGCCCCAGGGGGGGCCGCTCCTACGAGCAGTACTTC. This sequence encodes CASSPRGGRSYEQYF.

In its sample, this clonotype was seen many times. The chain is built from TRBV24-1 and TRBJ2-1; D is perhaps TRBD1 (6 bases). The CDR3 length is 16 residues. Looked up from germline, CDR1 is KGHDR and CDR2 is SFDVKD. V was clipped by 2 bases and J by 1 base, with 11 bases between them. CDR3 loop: CATSDSQGWSYNEQFF. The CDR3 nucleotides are TGTGCCACCAGTGATTCTCAGGGGTGGTCCTACAATGAGCAGTTCTTC.

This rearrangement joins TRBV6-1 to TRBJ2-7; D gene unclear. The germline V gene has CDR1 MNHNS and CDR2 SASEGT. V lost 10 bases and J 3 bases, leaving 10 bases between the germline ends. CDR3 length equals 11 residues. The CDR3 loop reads CANGRSYEQYF. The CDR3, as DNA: TGTGCCAACGGCCGCAGCTACGAGCAGTACTTC.

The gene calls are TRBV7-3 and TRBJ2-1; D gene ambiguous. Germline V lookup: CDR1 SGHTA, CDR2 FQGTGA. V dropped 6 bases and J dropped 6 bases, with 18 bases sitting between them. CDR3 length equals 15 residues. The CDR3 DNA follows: TGTGCCAGCAGTACAAGTCGGTCCCGCTTCAATGAGCAGTTCTTC. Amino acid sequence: CASSTSRSRFNEQFF. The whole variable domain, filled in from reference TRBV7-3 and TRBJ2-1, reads GAGVSQTPSNKVTEKGKYVELRCDPISGHTALYWYRQSLGQGPEFLIYFQGTGAADDSGLPNDRFFAVRPEGSVSTLKIQRTERGDSAVYLCASSTSRSRFNEQFFGPGTRLTVL.